This TCR beta chain was profiled in a study of T cells in Graves' hyperthyroidism and ophthalmopathy. RNA transcripts gave rise to amplified TCR beta CDR3 regions. TCR CDR3 underwent first-round RT-PCR with the HTBI primer set. TCRdb passed the multiplex PCR reads through MiXCR, listing each CDR3 protein once. This sample yields some 720,000 distinct CDR3 sequences, of which about 16% are seen a single time; approximately 8.4% belongs to the top ten. For this clonotype: At one boundary the junction diverges from the germline segment, which might be a read error.

Input material: blood. The sequence was obtained from a man aged 18 to 30 with Graves' hyperthyroidism.

CDR3 in amino acids: CASNGQATMDF. The DNA of the CDR3 is TGTGCCAGCAATGGACAGGCGACCATGGACTTC. This sequence joins TRBV2 and TRBJ2-5; 7 bases fit TRBD1. Per germline, CDR1 SNHLY and CDR2 FYNNEI. CDR3 size: 11 residues.